This TCR beta chain was profiled in a study of shared clonotypes between healthy human individuals. Study-level information: Every donor yielded three CD4 naive, three CD4 memory, two CD8 naive and one CD8 memory plate. Study-level findings and limits: Naive CD4 clonotype sharing across a handful of donors was around 5.5%. Across subsets, estimated richness was generally greater for naive than for memory populations.

The germline V gene encodes CDR1 SGHRS and CDR2 YFSETQ. This CDR3 has 14 residues. The ends were cut back, 3 bases at V and 4 bases at J, with 13 bases in the middle. Concerning this clone itself: The antigen is not known.

Researchers divided each subset's genomic DNA evenly across several immunoSEQ plates. Sequenced by immunoSEQ multiplex PCR; TCRdb stores in-frame clones only, minus some. The table shows over 2 million clones, with 90% to 95% occurring only once. Sample: naive CD4+ T cells sorted from blood. Indicated subset: CD45RA+ positively selected. This chain joins TRBV5-1 and TRBJ1-1, with D perhaps TRBD1 (5 bases). The receptor's source is a man younger than 35 in good health. The CDR3: CASSSVGAITEAFF. DNA for the CDR3: TGCGCCAGCAGCTCGGTCGGGGCTATCACTGAAGCTTTCTTT.